This is a list of T cell receptor beta chains from one sample in a study of metastatic and nonmetastatic thyroid tumors. Via MiXCR, TCRdb re-called the PCR reads. Of 30,000 to 35,000 clones detected, 20% to 25% appear once; the ten largest clones hold 3% to 3.5%. The sequencing sample was made of tumor tissue. The receptors derive from a male donor with papillary thyroid cancer or a benign thyroid nodule (not recorded which). Some clones in this sample may be carry-over from other donors' samples. The CDR3 runs from the conserved cysteine through the conserved F or W. A D gene is named only where the DNA matches it firmly. Part of the rows lack a size; the others show once, few, many or a class for expanded clones.

V: TRBV28
D: -
size: -
J: TRBJ2-7
DNA: TGTGCCAGCAGAACTCGGACTGTCTACGAGCAGTACTTC
CDR3: CASRTRTVYEQYF

V: TRBV2
D: -
size: many
J: TRBJ2-2
DNA: TGTGCCAGCAGTCCTCGGACAGGAGGGACCGGGGAGCTGTTTTTT
CDR3: CASSPRTGGTGELFF

V: TRBV7-9
D: -
size: many
J: TRBJ2-7
DNA: TGTGCCAGCAGCTTGAGCTCGGGACACCTTCCCGAGCAGTACTTC
CDR3: CASSLSSGHLPEQYF

V: TRBV11-2
D: -
size: -
J: TRBJ2-7
DNA: TGTGCCAGCAGCTTAGATCCGGGCAGGGGGGTCTACGAGCAGTACTTC
CDR3: CASSLDPGRGVYEQYF

V: TRBV20-1
D: TRBD2
size: -
J: TRBJ2-1
DNA: TGCAGTGCTCAACTCCTAGCGGGAGGGTACAATGAGCAGTTCTTC
CDR3: CSAQLLAGGYNEQFF

V: TRBV27
D: TRBD1
size: many
J: TRBJ1-2
DNA: TGTGCCAGCAGTTTCAGGGCAGGGGGCTATGGCTACACCTTC
CDR3: CASSFRAGGYGYTF

V: TRBV5-5
D: -
size: many
J: TRBJ2-7
DNA: TGTGCCAGCAGCTTGTTTCTTGACGAGCAGTACTTC
CDR3: CASSLFLDEQYF

V: TRBV12-3/TRBV12-4
D: -
size: few
J: TRBJ2-1
DNA: TGTGCCAGCAGCCTATCACCCGGTCCGCTAGTTGGGAATGAGCAGTTCTTC
CDR3: CASSLSPGPLVGNEQFF

V: TRBV25-1
D: -
size: many
J: TRBJ2-2
DNA: TGTGCCAGCACCCTAATCGAGGGTTCTGGGGAGCTGTTTTTT
CDR3: CASTLIEGSGELFF

V: TRBV19
D: -
size: -
J: TRBJ1-6
DNA: TGTGCCAGTAGTATACGCGGATCACCCCTCCACTTT
CDR3: CASSIRGSPLHF

V: TRBV6-2/TRBV6-3
D: TRBD2
size: medium-sized
J: TRBJ2-1
DNA: TGTGCCAGCACCATAACGGGACTAGCGGGAGGTGTTGAGCAGTTCTTC
CDR3: CASTITGLAGGVEQFF

V: TRBV11-2
D: -
size: -
J: TRBJ1-1
DNA: TGTGCCAGCAGCTTACTGAGGGGACACACTGAAGCTTTCTTT
CDR3: CASSLLRGHTEAFF

V: TRBV20-1
D: -
size: -
J: TRBJ2-1
DNA: TGCAGTGCTAGCCGGGAATATCAGTTCTTC
CDR3: CSASREYQFF

V: TRBV20-1
D: TRBD1
size: -
J: TRBJ2-7
DNA: TGCAGTGCTAGACCCACCGGGACAGGGTCACCCTACGAGCAGTACTTC
CDR3: CSARPTGTGSPYEQYF

V: TRBV2
D: -
size: many
J: TRBJ2-3
DNA: TGTGCCGGCCGCGGGCCCCTCGGCACAGATACGCAGTATTTT
CDR3: CAGRGPLGTDTQYF

V: TRBV20-1
D: -
size: -
J: TRBJ1-1
DNA: TGCAGTGCTAGAGTCCCGGGTGGGGTTGCCCTGAACACTGAAGCTTTCTTT
CDR3: CSARVPGGVALNTEAFF

V: TRBV30
D: TRBD2
size: -
J: TRBJ2-7
DNA: TGTGCCTGGACCAGGACTAGCAGCTACGAGCAGTACTTC
CDR3: CAWTRTSSYEQYF

V: TRBV28
D: TRBD2
size: many
J: TRBJ2-7
DNA: TGTGCCAGCAGCAGGCTAGCGGTTTACGAGCAGTACTTC
CDR3: CASSRLAVYEQYF

V: TRBV11-2
D: -
size: many
J: TRBJ1-1
DNA: TGTGCCAGCAGCTTAGGGGGCCGTGCGGATACTGAAGCTTTCTTT
CDR3: CASSLGGRADTEAFF

V: TRBV24-1
D: -
size: once
J: TRBJ2-1
DNA: TGTTCCACCAAGCAAAGCCCCGGGCCTGGCGGAGGGGGCAATGAGCAGTTCTTC
CDR3: CSTKQSPGPGGGGNEQFF

V: TRBV6-2/TRBV6-3
D: -
size: medium-sized
J: TRBJ2-7
DNA: TGTGCCAGCAGTTACTCTCAGCAGGGTCTAACCTACGAGCAGTACTTC
CDR3: CASSYSQQGLTYEQYF